One and the same sample provided the 30 T cell receptor beta chains below, sequenced in a study of blood T cell repertoires in COVID-19. Some clones are missing from TCRdb's copy, which holds only in-frame ones; the method was immunoSEQ multiplex PCR. The sample contains about 56,000 clones, roughly 90% of which appear only once. The sequencing input was peripheral blood. All receptors derive from a human donor in a cohort sampled during active COVID-19.

This CDR3 reads CASGLVPKEAADTQYF. Here the CDR3 DNA reads TGTGCTAGTGGTTTGGTGCCCAAGGAGGCTGCAGATACGCAGTATTTT. The rearrangement joins TRBV12-5 to TRBJ2-3; possibly TRBD2 for D (5 bases). V was trimmed by 0 bases and J by 4 bases, leaving 14 bases between them. This CDR3 region has 16 residues. The germline V gene has CDR1 LGHNT and CDR2 FRNRAP.

V and J are TRBV18 and TRBJ2-5, with 8 bases aligning to TRBD1. The CDR3 is 14 amino acids. Germline V gene data show CDR1 as KGHSH and CDR2 as LQKENI. The ends lost 3 bases at V and 4 bases at J; junction bases unmatched: 4. The CDR3 here is CASSPNRGRETQYF. CDR3 bases: TGTGCCAGCTCACCGAACAGGGGGAGAGAGACCCAGTACTTC.

This clone has a single count. The CDR3 is CASSMRLAGEETQYF. The CDR3 bases are TGTGCCAGCTCAATGAGACTAGCTGGTGAAGAGACCCAGTACTTC. The chain employs TRBV18 and TRBJ2-5; TRBD2 agrees at 7 bases. The CDR3 runs to 15 residues. Germline loops: CDR1 KGHSH, CDR2 LQKENI. Trimming at V came to 5 bases and at J to 3 bases, leaving 9 bases not matched to a gene.

The chain couples TRBV5-4 to TRBJ1-2; D is uncertain. The CDR3 has 15 amino acids. Trimming shortened V by 2 bases and J by 2 bases, and 13 bases separated the two germline ends. CDR1 and CDR2 (germline): SGHNT, YYREEE (reference sequence). CDR3 bases: TGTGCCAGCAGCTTTATGTCTGGAGGGAACTATGGCTACACCTTC. Encoded protein: CASSFMSGGNYGYTF.

The rearrangement links TRBV3-1 (or the pseudogene TRBV3-2) to TRBJ1-2; 10 nucleotides match TRBD1. With 8 bases clipped from V and 2 bases from J, the junction kept 8 bases outside the gene matches. The CDR3 sequence is 15 residues long. CDR1 LGHDT and CDR2 YNNKEL come from the germline V gene (reference sequence). CDR3 DNA sequence: TGTGCCAGCGGTAAAAGGGGACAGGGGAACTATGGCTACACCTTC. It yields the protein CASGKRGQGNYGYTF.

The chain links TRBV3-1 (or the pseudogene TRBV3-2) to TRBJ2-7, with TRBD1 as a possible D gene (5 bases). V was shortened by 9 bases and J by 3 bases, with 9 bases between the two germline ends. Germline-derived CDR1 and CDR2 are LGHDT and YNNKEL (reference sequence). This CDR3 is built from 11 residues. The CDR3 sequence is CASKQGYEQYF. DNA for the CDR3: TGTGCCAGTAAGCAGGGCTACGAGCAGTACTTC.

This clone was picked up a small number of times. V is TRBV30 and J is TRBJ1-1; TRBD1 might be the D (5 bases). Germline CDR1 reads GTSNPN; CDR2 reads SVGIG (reference sequence). V was clipped by 2 bases and J by 3 bases, with 10 bases between them. The CDR3 contains 13 residues. This chain's CDR3 is CAWSRQGDTEAFF. The CDR3 nucleotides are TGTGCCTGGAGTAGGCAGGGCGACACTGAAGCTTTCTTT.

The genes are TRBV25-1 and TRBJ2-5, with TRBD1 as a possible D gene (6 bases). The CDR3 covers 15 residues. Trimming took 3 bases from V and 1 from J, leaving 12 bases between them. Germline CDR1 and CDR2: MGHDK and SYGVNS. The CDR3 sequence: CASSDLTGPQETQYF. The CDR3 coding sequence is TGTGCCAGCAGTGACCTTACAGGGCCCCAAGAGACCCAGTACTTC.

V is TRBV7-9 and J is TRBJ2-3; 9 bases are a match to TRBD1. V was pared by 1 base and J by 0 bases, with 2 bases of the junction left unmatched. This CDR3 comprises 16 residues. Germline CDR1 and CDR2: SEHNR and FQNEAQ (reference sequence). CDR3 sequence: CASSLGQGVSTDTQYF. CDR3 sequence (DNA): TGTGCCAGCAGCTTAGGACAGGGGGTAAGCACAGATACGCAGTATTTT.

The rearrangement joins TRBV6-5 to TRBJ2-2; D possibly corresponds to TRBD1 (5 bases). CDR3 length: 15 residues. V dropped 2 bases and J dropped 4 bases, with 11 bases sitting between them. The germline CDR1 and CDR2 sequences are MNHEY and SVGAGI. CDR3 DNA sequence: TGTGCCAGCAGTTACGTAGGGGCCGGCACCGGGGAGCTGTTTTTT. This translates into CASSYVGAGTGELFF.

This sequence joins TRBV3-1 (or the pseudogene TRBV3-2) and TRBJ2-5; 12 bases fit TRBD2. The CDR3 length is 17 residues. With 1 base clipped from V and 4 bases from J, the junction kept 7 bases outside the gene matches. The germline gives CDR1 LGHDT, CDR2 YNNKEL (reference sequence). The CDR3 is CASSQAQGLAGGETQYF. CDR3 nucleotide sequence: TGTGCCAGCAGCCAAGCTCAGGGACTAGCGGGTGGAGAGACCCAGTACTTC.

CDR3 coding DNA: TGTGCCAGCAGCCCCGGGACAGGCTCCTACGAGCAGTACTTC. This encodes CASSPGTGSYEQYF. This chain connects TRBV7-9 to TRBJ2-7, with TRBD1 identical over 8 bases. V dropped 5 bases and J dropped 0; count of bases not matched to a gene: 3. This CDR3 is built from 14 residues. CDR1 is SEHNR, CDR2 FQNEAQ, per germline (reference sequence).

With respect to this clone: The same CDR3 is also encoded by other DNA sequences in this sample. The chain carries TRBV7-2 and TRBJ2-7; TRBD1 matches at 7 bases. Germline trimming cut 3 bases from V and 4 bases from J; bases unmatched to any gene: 9. Per the germline V gene, CDR1 is SGHTA and CDR2 is FQGNSA. The CDR3 is made up of 15 amino acids. In DNA, the CDR3 is TGTGCCAGCAGCTTTCTCGCAGGGGGTCTATACGAGCAGTACTTC. Protein sequence: CASSFLAGGLYEQYF. Based on the CDR3 plus reference TRBV7-2 and TRBJ2-7, the full variable domain is GAGVSQSPSNKVTEKGKDVELRCDPISGHTALYWYRQSLGQGLEFLIYFQGNSAPDKSGLPSDRFSAERTGGSVSTLTIQRTQQEDSAVYLCASSFLAGGLYEQYFGPGTRLTVT.

The genes are TRBV3-1 (or the pseudogene TRBV3-2) and TRBJ1-2; 8 nucleotides agree with TRBD1. Germline-derived CDR1 and CDR2 are LGHDT and YNNKEL (reference sequence). J gave up 8 bases and V 0 bases, and 5 bases lay outside the gene matches. The CDR3 has 14 residues. CDR3 nucleotides: TGTGCCAGCAGCCAAGATGGCAGGGGGCAGGGCTACACCTTC. It yields the protein CASSQDGRGQGYTF.

V and J are TRBV5-6 and TRBJ2-3; 9 bases align to TRBD1. There are 16 residues in the CDR3. The germline gives CDR1 SGHDT, CDR2 YYEEEE. The V gene end was trimmed by 0 bases and the J gene end by 6 bases; junction bases not matched to a gene: 8. The CDR3 sequence is CASSLGWTGAPDTQYF. The CDR3 nucleotides read TGTGCCAGCAGCTTGGGTTGGACAGGGGCCCCGGATACGCAGTATTTT.

Only one count was recorded for this clone. CDR3 nucleotide sequence: TGTGCCAGCAGCTCCGGGACAGGGTTTTCGTCCAAAAACATTCAGTACTTC. Translating gives CASSSGTGFSSKNIQYF. V and J are TRBV7-3 and TRBJ2-4, with 9 bases aligning to TRBD1. J was trimmed by 2 bases and V by 4 bases; bases with no gene match: 9. The CDR3 runs to 17 residues. Looked up from germline, CDR1 is SGHTA and CDR2 is FQGTGA. The whole variable domain, remainder taken from reference TRBV7-3 and TRBJ2-4, is GAGVSQTPSNKVTEKGKYVELRCDPISGHTALYWYRQSLGQGPEFLIYFQGTGAADDSGLPNDRFFAVRPEGSVSTLKIQRTERGDSAVYLCASSSGTGFSSKNIQYFGAGTRLSVL.

The chain carries TRBV7-8 and TRBJ1-2; maybe TRBD1 (5 bases). The V and J ends lost 2 bases and 4 bases respectively, with 8 bases between them. The length of the CDR3 is 13 residues. Germline assignment: CDR1 SGHVS and CDR2 FQNEAQ. CDR3 residues: CASSLRQSYGYTF. The CDR3 bases are TGTGCCAGCAGCTTAAGACAGAGCTATGGCTACACCTTC.

J is TRBJ2-4 and V is TRBV19; 10 bases agree with TRBD1. Germline V gene data show CDR1 as LNHDA and CDR2 as SQIVND (reference sequence). The V gene end was trimmed by 7 bases and the J gene end by 0 bases; junction bases not matched to a gene: 6. The CDR3 sequence is 16 residues long. The CDR3 sequence is CASTGTGALAKNIQYF. The CDR3 coding sequence is TGTGCCAGTACGGGGACAGGGGCCCTAGCCAAAAACATTCAGTACTTC.

The gene calls are TRBV7-8 and TRBJ1-1; D uncertain. The CDR3 is made up of 12 amino acids. Germline assignment: CDR1 SGHVS and CDR2 FQNEAQ. V gave up 6 bases and J gave up 0 bases, with 5 bases separating them. CDR3 amino acids: CASRRVNTEAFF. In nucleotides, the CDR3 is TGTGCCAGCAGGCGGGTGAACACTGAAGCTTTCTTT.

This clone was detected a few times. This sequence joins TRBV5-1 and TRBJ2-5; 11 bases match TRBD2. The CDR3 has 14 amino acids. J lost 4 bases, V lost 4 bases, and 3 bases had no gene match. Per germline, CDR1 SGHRS and CDR2 YFSETQ. The CDR3 spells CASSTLAGGETQYF. For the CDR3, the DNA is TGCGCCAGCAGCACTCTAGCGGGGGGAGAGACCCAGTACTTC.

This clone was seen more than once but under ten times. CDR3 sequence (DNA): TGTGCCAGCAGCCTCAGGGGTTACGAGCAGTACTTC. Amino acids: CASSLRGYEQYF. The V and J genes are TRBV5-6 and TRBJ2-7; tentative D call: TRBD1 (6 bases). The CDR3 totals 12 residues. V dropped 4 bases and J dropped 4 bases, with 9 bases sitting between them. Germline-derived CDR1 and CDR2 are SGHDT and YYEEEE.

The chain carries TRBV12-3 or TRBV12-4 and TRBJ2-5, with 7 bases that match TRBD1. The CDR3 extends over 12 amino acids. Trimming at V came to 5 bases and at J to 8 bases, leaving 5 bases not matched to a gene. CDR3 sequence reads: CASSRQGETQYF. The CDR3 nucleotides read TGTGCCAGCAGTCGACAGGGTGAAACCCAGTACTTC.

This clone has just one count. This chain links TRBV5-1 with TRBJ2-5; 7 nucleotides match TRBD2. This CDR3 is built from 15 residues. Germline V gene lookup returns CDR1 SGHRS and CDR2 YFSETQ. Unmatched junction bases numbered 4, after V lost 1 base and J lost 1 base. The CDR3: CASSLNGGFQETQYF. The CDR3 bases are TGCGCCAGCAGCTTGAACGGGGGGTTCCAAGAGACCCAGTACTTC. Full variable domain (missing parts from reference TRBV5-1 and TRBJ2-5): KAGVTQTPRYLIKTRGQQVTLSCSPISGHRSVSWYQQTPGQGLQFLFEYFSETQRNKGNFPGRFSGRQFSNSRSEMNVSTLELGDSALYLCASSLNGGFQETQYFGPGTRLLVL.

The genes are TRBV23-1 and TRBJ1-5; D call uncertain. TRBV23-1 carries the ORF label, with uncertain function. The CDR3 runs 17 residues. The V end lost 0 bases, the J end lost 10 bases, and 22 bases lay between the germline ends. The DNA for the CDR3 is TGCGCCAGCAGTCAATCTCGAGGGAAGCAAAGGGTAGGACCCCAGCATTTT. This sequence encodes CASSQSRGKQRVGPQHF.

J is TRBJ1-2 and V is TRBV24-1; D gene uncertain. Germline V gene data show CDR1 as KGHDR and CDR2 as SFDVKD. This CDR3 has 19 residues. Trimming cost V 1 base and J 0 bases, with 20 bases left between them. The CDR3 loop is CATSDFGRSPQEANYGYTF. The CDR3 DNA reads TGTGCCACCAGTGATTTTGGGAGGAGCCCCCAGGAAGCTAACTATGGCTACACCTTC.

The chain uses TRBV10-3 and TRBJ1-3; D is possibly TRBD1 (6 bases). The ends were cut back, 10 bases at V and 0 bases at J, with 13 bases in the middle. This CDR3 has 14 amino acids. Per the germline V gene, CDR1 is ENHRY and CDR2 is SYGVKD. Here the CDR3 reads CASFGQLSGNTIYF. CDR3 coding DNA: TGTGCCAGCTTCGGACAGCTCTCTGGAAACACCATATATTTT.

CDR3 in DNA: TGTGCCAGCAGTTTGAGGTTTGAGTTAGGCAATGAGCAGTTCTTC. It is translated as CASSLRFELGNEQFF. The chain combines TRBV27 with TRBJ2-1; D is unclear. The CDR3 loop spans 15 amino acids. The germline CDR1 and CDR2 sequences are MNHEY and SMNVEV (reference sequence). V was shortened by 3 bases and J by 6 bases, with 15 bases between the two germline ends.

V is TRBV6-5 and J is TRBJ1-2; D uncertain. The CDR3 length is 15 residues. CDR1 and CDR2 from the germline V gene are MNHEY and SVGAGI. Trimming cost V 8 bases and J 5 bases, with 21 bases left between them. The CDR3: CASHADPVRIYGYTF. As DNA, the CDR3 is TGTGCCAGCCACGCTGATCCGGTCCGTATTTATGGCTACACCTTC.

This clone appeared once. The chain couples TRBV2 to TRBJ1-2, with 11 nucleotides matching TRBD1. Germline lookup yields CDR1 SNHLY and CDR2 FYNNEI. V shed 6 bases and J 8 bases; nucleotides not matched to a gene: 14. The CDR3 loop spans 16 amino acids. As DNA, the CDR3 is TGTGCCAGCAGCCGGGACAGGGGGACTAAGGCTTACGGCTACACCTTC. Residues: CASSRDRGTKAYGYTF.

The V gene is TRBV18, the J gene TRBJ1-3; 8 positions agree with TRBD1. The CDR3 extends over 15 amino acids. Unmatched junction bases numbered 3, after V lost 3 bases and J lost 2 bases. Germline V gives CDR1 KGHSH, CDR2 LQKENI. CDR3 region: CASSPPTGAGNTIYF. Written as DNA, the CDR3 is TGTGCCAGCTCACCCCCGACAGGGGCTGGAAACACCATATATTTT.